The sequence of this TCR beta chain was determined in a study of T cell changes during pregnancy in multiple sclerosis. Data came from immunoSEQ multiplex PCR; TCRdb stores just in-frame clones and leaves some out. The table shows 30,000 to 45,000 clones, with 85% to 95% occurring only once. V gave up 6 bases and J gave up 7 bases; unmatched junction bases: 3. CDR1 is MNHEY and CDR2 is SVGAGI in the germline V gene. There are 12 residues in the CDR3. The chain joins TRBV6-5 to TRBJ1-2; 9 nucleotides agree with TRBD1. This clonotype was obtained from a female donor in good health, enrolled as a control in a pregnancy study. Source: CD4+ T cells from peripheral blood mononuclear cells, taken in the third trimester of pregnancy. The CDR3 DNA reads as TGTGCCAGCAGACAGGGGGCGGGTGGCTACACCTTC. The encoded protein is CASRQGAGGYTF.